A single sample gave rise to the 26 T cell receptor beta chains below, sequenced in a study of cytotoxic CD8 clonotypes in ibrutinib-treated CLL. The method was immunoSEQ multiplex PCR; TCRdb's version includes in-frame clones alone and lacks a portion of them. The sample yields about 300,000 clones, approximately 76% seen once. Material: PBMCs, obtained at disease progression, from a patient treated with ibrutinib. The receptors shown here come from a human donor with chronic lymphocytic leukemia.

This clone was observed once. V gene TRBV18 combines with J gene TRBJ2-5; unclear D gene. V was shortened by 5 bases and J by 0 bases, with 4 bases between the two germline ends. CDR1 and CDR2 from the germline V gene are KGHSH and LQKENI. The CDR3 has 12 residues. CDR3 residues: CASSTYQETQYF. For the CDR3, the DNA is TGTGCCAGCTCAACGTACCAAGAGACCCAGTACTTC.

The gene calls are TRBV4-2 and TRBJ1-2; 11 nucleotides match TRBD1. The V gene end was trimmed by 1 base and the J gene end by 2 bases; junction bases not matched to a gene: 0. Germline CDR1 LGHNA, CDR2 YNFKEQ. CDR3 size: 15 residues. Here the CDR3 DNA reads TGTGCCAGCAGCCAAGGGGACAGGGGGAACTATGGCTACACCTTC. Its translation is CASSQGDRGNYGYTF.

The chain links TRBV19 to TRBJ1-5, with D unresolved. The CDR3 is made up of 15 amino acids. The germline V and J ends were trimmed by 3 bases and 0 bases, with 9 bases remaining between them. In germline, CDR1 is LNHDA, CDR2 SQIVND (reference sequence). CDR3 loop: CASSIRPSSNQPQHF. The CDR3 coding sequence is TGTGCCAGTAGTATCCGCCCCAGTAGCAATCAGCCCCAGCATTTT.

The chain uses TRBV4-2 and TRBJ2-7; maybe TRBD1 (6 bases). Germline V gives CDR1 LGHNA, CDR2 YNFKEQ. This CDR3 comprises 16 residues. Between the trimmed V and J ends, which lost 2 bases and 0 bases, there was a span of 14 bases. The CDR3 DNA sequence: TGTGCCAGCAGCCAACCCGGACAGTGGAGCTCCTACGAGCAGTACTTC. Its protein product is CASSQPGQWSSYEQYF.

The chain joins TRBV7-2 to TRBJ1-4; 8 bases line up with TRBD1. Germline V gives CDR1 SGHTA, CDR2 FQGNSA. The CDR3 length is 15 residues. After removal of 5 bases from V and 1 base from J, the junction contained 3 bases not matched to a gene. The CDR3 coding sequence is TGTGCCAGCAGCATCGGACAGGGAACTAATGAAAAACTGTTTTTT. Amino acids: CASSIGQGTNEKLFF.

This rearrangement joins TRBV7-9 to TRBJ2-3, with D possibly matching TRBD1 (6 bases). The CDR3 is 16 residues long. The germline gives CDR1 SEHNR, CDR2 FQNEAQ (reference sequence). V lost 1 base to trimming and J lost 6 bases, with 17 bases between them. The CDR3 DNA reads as TGTGCCAGCAGCTTAGACGGTCCAGGGACACAGGATACGCAGTATTTT. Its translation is CASSLDGPGTQDTQYF.

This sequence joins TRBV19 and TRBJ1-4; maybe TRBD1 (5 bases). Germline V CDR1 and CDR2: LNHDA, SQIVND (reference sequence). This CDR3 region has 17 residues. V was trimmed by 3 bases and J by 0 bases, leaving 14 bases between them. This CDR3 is CASSMTARLATNEKLFF. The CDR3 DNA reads TGTGCCAGTAGTATGACAGCTAGGCTCGCAACTAATGAAAAACTGTTTTTT.

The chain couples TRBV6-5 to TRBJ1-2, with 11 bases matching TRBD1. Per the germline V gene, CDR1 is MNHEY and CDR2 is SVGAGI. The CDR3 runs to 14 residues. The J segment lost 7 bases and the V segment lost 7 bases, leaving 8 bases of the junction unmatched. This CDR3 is CASTWTGGASGYTF. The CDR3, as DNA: TGTGCCAGCACCTGGACAGGGGGCGCCTCTGGCTACACCTTC.

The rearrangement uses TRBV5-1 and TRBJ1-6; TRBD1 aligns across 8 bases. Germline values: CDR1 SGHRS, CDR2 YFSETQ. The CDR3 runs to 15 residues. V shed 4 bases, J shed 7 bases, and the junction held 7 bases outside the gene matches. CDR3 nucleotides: TGCGCCAGCAGCATTACTCGGACAGGGAATTCACCCCTCCACTTT. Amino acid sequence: CASSITRTGNSPLHF.

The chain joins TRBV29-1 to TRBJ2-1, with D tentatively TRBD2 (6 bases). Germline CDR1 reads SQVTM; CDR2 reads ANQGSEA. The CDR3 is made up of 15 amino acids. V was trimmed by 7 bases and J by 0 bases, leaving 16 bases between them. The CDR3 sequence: CSAAGGAASYNEQFF. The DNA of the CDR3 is TGCAGCGCCGCCGGCGGGGCGGCCTCCTACAATGAGCAGTTCTTC.

CDR3 coding DNA: TGTGCCAGCAGCCAAGGCCCGTTACAGGGCAGGGACGAGCAGTACTTC. It yields the protein CASSQGPLQGRDEQYF. The V call is TRBV4-2, the J call TRBJ2-7, with D perhaps matching TRBD1 (6 bases). The V end lost 1 base, the J end lost 5 bases, and 18 bases lay between the germline ends. The CDR3 sequence is 16 residues long. Germline CDR1 and CDR2: LGHNA and YNFKEQ.

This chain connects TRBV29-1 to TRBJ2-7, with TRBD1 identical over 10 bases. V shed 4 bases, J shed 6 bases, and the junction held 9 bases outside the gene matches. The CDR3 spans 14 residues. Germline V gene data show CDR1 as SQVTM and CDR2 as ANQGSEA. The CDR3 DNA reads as TGCAGCGTTGCCCGGACAGGGGGGGGTCGCGAGCAGTACTTC. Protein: CSVARTGGGREQYF.

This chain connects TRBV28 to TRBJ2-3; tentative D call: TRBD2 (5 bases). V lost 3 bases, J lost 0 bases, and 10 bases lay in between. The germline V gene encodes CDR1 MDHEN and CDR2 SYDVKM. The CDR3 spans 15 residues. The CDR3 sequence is CASSFSSGSTDTQYF. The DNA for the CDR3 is TGTGCCAGCAGTTTTTCCAGCGGAAGCACAGATACGCAGTATTTT.

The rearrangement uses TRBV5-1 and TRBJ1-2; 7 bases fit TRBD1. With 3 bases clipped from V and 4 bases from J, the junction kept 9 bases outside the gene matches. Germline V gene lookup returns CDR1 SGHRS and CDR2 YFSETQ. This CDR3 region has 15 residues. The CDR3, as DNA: TGCGCCAGCAGCTCGGGACAGCCACCGGCCTATGGCTACACCTTC. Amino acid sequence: CASSSGQPPAYGYTF.

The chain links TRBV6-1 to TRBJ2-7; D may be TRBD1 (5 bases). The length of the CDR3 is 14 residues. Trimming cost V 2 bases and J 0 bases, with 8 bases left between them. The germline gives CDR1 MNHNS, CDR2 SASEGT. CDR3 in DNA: TGTGCCAGCAGTGAAATCCAGGGCTCCTACGAGCAGTACTTC. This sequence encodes CASSEIQGSYEQYF.

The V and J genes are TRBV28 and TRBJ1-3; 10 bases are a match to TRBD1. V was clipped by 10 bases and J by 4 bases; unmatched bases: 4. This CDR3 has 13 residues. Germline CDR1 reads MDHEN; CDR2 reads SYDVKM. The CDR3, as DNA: TGTGCCACCGGGACAGGGGTCGGAAACACCATATATTTT. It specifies CATGTGVGNTIYF.

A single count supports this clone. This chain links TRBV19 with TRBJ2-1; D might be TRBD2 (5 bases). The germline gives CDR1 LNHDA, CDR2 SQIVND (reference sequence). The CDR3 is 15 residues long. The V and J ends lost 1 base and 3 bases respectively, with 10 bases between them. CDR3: CASSIVWGVYNEQFF. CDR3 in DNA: TGTGCCAGTAGTATAGTTTGGGGAGTCTACAATGAGCAGTTCTTC.

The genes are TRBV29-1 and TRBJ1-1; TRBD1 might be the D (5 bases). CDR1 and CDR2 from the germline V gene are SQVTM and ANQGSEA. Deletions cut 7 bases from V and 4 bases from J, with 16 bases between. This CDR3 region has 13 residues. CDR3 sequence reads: CSAELGRGTEAFF. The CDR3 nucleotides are TGCAGCGCCGAGCTGGGGAGGGGCACTGAAGCTTTCTTT.

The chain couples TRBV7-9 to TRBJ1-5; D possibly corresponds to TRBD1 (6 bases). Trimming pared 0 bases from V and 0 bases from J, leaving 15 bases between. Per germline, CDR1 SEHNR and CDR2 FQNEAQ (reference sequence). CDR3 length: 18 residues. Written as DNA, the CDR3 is TGTGCCAGCAGCTTAGCGTTCGGGAACAGGGATAGCAATCAGCCCCAGCATTTT. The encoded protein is CASSLAFGNRDSNQPQHF.

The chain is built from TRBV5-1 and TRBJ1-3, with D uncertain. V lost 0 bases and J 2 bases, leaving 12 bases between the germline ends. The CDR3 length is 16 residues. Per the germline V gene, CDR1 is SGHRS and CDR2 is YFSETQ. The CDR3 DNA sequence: TGCGCCAGCAGCTTGGCCGGGAGGGCCGCTGGAAACACCATATATTTT. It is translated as CASSLAGRAAGNTIYF.

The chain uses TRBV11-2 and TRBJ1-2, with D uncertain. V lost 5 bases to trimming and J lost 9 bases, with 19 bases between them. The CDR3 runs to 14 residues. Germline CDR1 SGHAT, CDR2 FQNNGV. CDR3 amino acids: CASSQERVGRSYTF. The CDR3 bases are TGTGCCAGCAGCCAGGAAAGAGTGGGCAGGAGCTACACCTTC.

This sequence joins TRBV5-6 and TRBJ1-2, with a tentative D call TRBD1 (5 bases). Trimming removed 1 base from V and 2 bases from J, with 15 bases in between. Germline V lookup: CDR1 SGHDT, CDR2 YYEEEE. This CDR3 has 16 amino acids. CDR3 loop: CASSLRGIGSNYGYTF. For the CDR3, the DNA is TGTGCCAGCAGCTTGAGGGGAATCGGGTCCAACTATGGCTACACCTTC.

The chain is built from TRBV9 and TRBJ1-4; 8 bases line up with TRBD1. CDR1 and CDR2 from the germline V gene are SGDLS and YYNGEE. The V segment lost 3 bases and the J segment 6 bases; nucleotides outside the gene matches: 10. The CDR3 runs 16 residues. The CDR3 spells CASSDLTDRVDEKLFF. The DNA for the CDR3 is TGTGCCAGCAGCGATCTCACGGACAGGGTGGATGAAAAACTGTTTTTT.

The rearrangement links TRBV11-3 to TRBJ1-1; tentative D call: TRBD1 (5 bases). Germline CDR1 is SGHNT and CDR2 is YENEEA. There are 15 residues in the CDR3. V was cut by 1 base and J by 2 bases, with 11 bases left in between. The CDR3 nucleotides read TGTGCCAGCAGCTTAGGGGGGATCGGCAACACTGAAGCTTTCTTT. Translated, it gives CASSLGGIGNTEAFF.

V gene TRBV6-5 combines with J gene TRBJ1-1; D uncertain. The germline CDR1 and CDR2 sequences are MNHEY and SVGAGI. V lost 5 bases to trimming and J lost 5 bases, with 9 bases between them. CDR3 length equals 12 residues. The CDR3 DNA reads TGTGCCAGCAGTGGCACGGGGACTGAAGCTTTCTTT. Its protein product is CASSGTGTEAFF.

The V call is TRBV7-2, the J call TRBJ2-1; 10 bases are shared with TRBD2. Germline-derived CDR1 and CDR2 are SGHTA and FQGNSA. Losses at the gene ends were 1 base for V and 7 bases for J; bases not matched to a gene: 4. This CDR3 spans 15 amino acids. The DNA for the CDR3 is TGTGCCAGCAGCTTAGTCGGACTAGCGGCGAATGAGCAGTTCTTC. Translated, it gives CASSLVGLAANEQFF.